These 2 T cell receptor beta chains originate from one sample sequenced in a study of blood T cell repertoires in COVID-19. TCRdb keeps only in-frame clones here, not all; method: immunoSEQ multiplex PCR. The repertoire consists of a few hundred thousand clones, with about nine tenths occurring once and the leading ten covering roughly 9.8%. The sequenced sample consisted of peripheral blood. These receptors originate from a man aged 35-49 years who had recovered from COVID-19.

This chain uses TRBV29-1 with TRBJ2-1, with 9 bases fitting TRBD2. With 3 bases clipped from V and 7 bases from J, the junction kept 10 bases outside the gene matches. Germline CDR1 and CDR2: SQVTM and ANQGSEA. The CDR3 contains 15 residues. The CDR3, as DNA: TGCAGCGTTGATCCGGGACTAGCAGGTTCGAATGAGCAGTTCTTC. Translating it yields CSVDPGLAGSNEQFF.

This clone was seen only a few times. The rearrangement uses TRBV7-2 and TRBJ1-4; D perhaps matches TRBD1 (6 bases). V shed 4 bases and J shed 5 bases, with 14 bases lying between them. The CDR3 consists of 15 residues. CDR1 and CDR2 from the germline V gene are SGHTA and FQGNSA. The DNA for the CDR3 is TGTGCCAGCAGCTGGAGGACAGACGAGAATGAAAAACTGTTTTTT. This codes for CASSWRTDENEKLFF.